This entry features one TCR beta chain sequence. Its antigen is not identified. This sample is drawn from a study of Tregs in tolerant kidney transplant recipients. Study-wide results and caveats: Changing PCR primers prevented nucleotide comparison between some patients' samples. Few patients were studied, so findings need validation in larger groups. This study did not directly address biological reproducibility.

CDR3 length equals 16 residues. CDR1 MNHNY and CDR2 SVGAGI come from the germline V gene (reference sequence). Trimming pared 4 bases from V and 6 bases from J, leaving 18 bases between. The nonmyeloablative bone marrow transplants came from related graft donors, with transient mixed chimerism. CD4+CD25+CD127- Tregs, CD4+CD25- non-Tregs, CD4 and CD8 cells were sorted. Generated by immunoSEQ multiplex PCR, the TCRdb table keeps only in-frame clones and is missing some. The sample carries tens of thousands of clones, 87% recorded once. This TCR was recovered from a human patient who received a combined kidney and bone marrow transplant. A subset of T cells may come from the graft donor. The V call is TRBV6-6, the J call TRBJ2-2, with D possibly matching TRBD2 (7 bases). The sample was CD4+ T cells from blood (PBMCs), taken 6 months after the transplant. In DNA form, the CDR3 reads TGTGCCAGCAGTTCCTGGGGGGGCCTCAGGCCCGGGGAGCTGTTTTTT. Translated: CASSSWGGLRPGELFF.